What follows are 2 T cell receptor beta chains derived from one specimen sequenced in a study of T-cell reconstitution after alpha-beta-depleted transplantation in children. During its preparation, the TCRbeta library received unique molecular identifiers. One entry per CDR3 protein results from TCRdb running MiXCR on the PCR reads. The table has 500,000 to 750,000 distinct CDR3 sequences, approximately 13% seen once. Sample: PBMCs, mostly from graft donor cells, taken 360 days after TCRalphabeta/CD19-depleted stem cell transplant. These TCRs come from a male patient between 10 and 17 years old who had a stem cell transplant for acute myeloid leukemia, so the T cells may come from the graft donor.

The chain is built from TRBV12-3 or TRBV12-4 and TRBJ2-1; D gene ambiguous. This CDR3 comprises 14 residues. Trimming cost V 6 bases and J 0 bases, with 9 bases left between them. The CDR3 sequence: CASRPPGSYNEQFF. CDR3 sequence (DNA): TGTGCCAGCAGACCTCCCGGCTCCTACAATGAGCAGTTCTTC.

The chain uses TRBV20-1 and TRBJ1-1; D gene unclear. Germline V gene lookup returns CDR1 DFQATT and CDR2 SNEGSKA (reference sequence). This CDR3 is built from 13 residues. V lost 4 bases and J lost 7, with 16 bases in between. The CDR3 DNA sequence: TGCAGTGCTACTACCCCGGCTCGCAGTGAAGCTTTCTTT. Translation gives CSATTPARSEAFF.